Listed below are T cell receptor beta chains from one sample, sequenced in a study of T cells in tuberculosis. The repertoire was sequenced with immunoSEQ multiplex PCR; TCRdb's copy has only in-frame clones and lacks some. The data contain some 23,000 clones, roughly nine tenths of them singletons. Material: PBMCs. These receptors came from a donor under 30 with latent tuberculosis or without tuberculosis infection. Some clones in this sample may be carry-over from other donors' samples. Both conserved end residues are part of each CDR3. Each record gives: D gene, V gene, clone size, J gene, CDR3 DNA, CDR3 protein. A D gene is named only where the DNA matches it firmly. Size tells how often a clone was seen (once, few, many) or the class of an expanded clone, and some rows leave it out.

>.|TRBV6-1|.|TRBJ1-5
TGTGCCAGCAGTGAGGGCGGGACCTTAGGCAATCAGCCCCAGCATTTT
CASSEGGTLGNQPQHF
>TRBD1|TRBV19|.|TRBJ1-5
TGTGCCAGTCGGGACAGAACTTATAGCAATCAGCCCCAGCATTTT
CASRDRTYSNQPQHF
>.|TRBV5-5|.|TRBJ1-4
TGTGCCAGCAGCCCAATTTCCCTCTACAGGGTAGGGGAAAAACTGTTTTTT
CASSPISLYRVGEKLFF
>TRBD2|TRBV5-1|.|TRBJ2-3
TGCGCCAGCAGCTTGGCCGGGGGGGCCGTTGCAGATACGCAGTATTTT
CASSLAGGAVADTQYF
>TRBD2|TRBV6-5|.|TRBJ2-5
TGTGCCAGTCGGGGACTAGCGGATCAAGAGACCCAGTACTTC
CASRGLADQETQYF
>.|TRBV29-1|.|TRBJ2-7
TGCAGCGCCTCTATCGCTTCATACGAGCAGTACTTC
CSASIASYEQYF
>.|TRBV6-5|.|TRBJ2-1
TGTGCCAGCAGCTTACTAGCCGGGGGATACAATGAGCAGTTCTTC
CASSLLAGGYNEQFF
>.|TRBV5-1|.|TRBJ1-1
TGCGCCAGCAGTTTGACAGTTCGAAACACTGAAGCTTTCTTT
CASSLTVRNTEAFF
>TRBD1|TRBV25-1|.|TRBJ1-6
TGTGCCAGCGAATCAGGGACAGCAAATTCACCCCTCCACTTT
CASESGTANSPLHF
>TRBD1|TRBV6-1|.|TRBJ1-1
TGTGCCAGCAGTCGACTCGGGACAGGGGCTGAAGCTTTCTTT
CASSRLGTGAEAFF
>.|TRBV19|.|TRBJ1-2
TGTGCCAGTAGTGGGAGGGGAAGGGATGGCTACACCTTC
CASSGRGRDGYTF
>TRBD2|TRBV19|.|TRBJ2-3
TGTGCCAGTAGTATAATAGCGGGGCTTACTACCACAGATACGCAGTATTTT
CASSIIAGLTTTDTQYF
>.|TRBV6-5|.|TRBJ1-1
TGTGCCAGCAGTTATGGCGGGGGGAGGAGAGGGACTGAAGCTTTCTTT
CASSYGGGRRGTEAFF
>.|TRBV7-8|.|TRBJ1-5
TGTGCCAGCAGCAGGGAGGCTCAGCCCCAGCATTTT
CASSREAQPQHF
>.|TRBV11-2|.|TRBJ2-3
TGTGCCAGCAGTAACAGGATAGTGGCGGATACGCAGTATTTT
CASSNRIVADTQYF
>TRBD2|TRBV2|.|TRBJ2-1
TGTGCCAGCAGTGGGGCTAGCGGGAGTTTTAACAATGAGCAGTTCTTC
CASSGASGSFNNEQFF
>TRBD2|TRBV19|.|TRBJ2-1
TGTGCCAGTAGTATAACTAGCGGGGACCCCTACAATGAGCAGTTCTTC
CASSITSGDPYNEQFF
>TRBD2|TRBV10-3|.|TRBJ2-7
TGTGCCATCAGTGGACTAGCGGGAGAGGTCGAGCAGTACTTC
CAISGLAGEVEQYF
>.|TRBV4-3|.|TRBJ2-2
TGCGCCAGCAGCCAAGGAACGGGAGTCGGATCCGGGGAGCTGTTTTTT
CASSQGTGVGSGELFF
>TRBD2|TRBV27|once|TRBJ2-3
TGTGCCAGTGGGCGGGGGACAGATACGCAGTATTTT
CASGRGTDTQYF
>TRBD1|TRBV5-6|.|TRBJ2-7
TGTGCCAGCAGCTTGGAACTACGAACCGGGACAGAGACCTACGAGCAGTACTTC
CASSLELRTGTETYEQYF
>TRBD2|TRBV9|.|TRBJ2-1
TGTGCCAGCAGCGTACAGCGGGGGACGTACAATGAGCAGTTCTTC
CASSVQRGTYNEQFF